The T cell receptor (beta chain) described here comes from a study of shared clonotypes between healthy human individuals. Whole-study findings and limits: Clonotypes shared by all four sorted-subset donors had higher generation probabilities than non-shared clonotypes.

Naive CD8 cells lacked CD45RO, underwent positive selection for CCR7 and left out terminally differentiated effector memory CD45RA+ cells. Worth noting for this clone: What it binds is unknown.

The repertoire was sequenced with immunoSEQ multiplex PCR; TCRdb's copy has only in-frame clones and lacks some. This sample has about 2.1 million clones; 85% to 95% occur once, and the top ten carry 1.7%. The CDR3 extends over 12 amino acids. Germline CDR1 reads LNHDA; CDR2 reads SQIVND (reference sequence). V lost 6 bases and J lost 4, with 6 bases in between. The receptor was derived from a man aged 18-30 years in good health. Some clones in this sample may be carry-over from other donors' samples. The genes are TRBV19 and TRBJ2-2; D is undetermined. The sequenced material came from naive CD8+ T cells from PBMCs. CDR3: CASSESTGELFF. In DNA, the CDR3 is TGTGCCAGTAGCGAAAGCACCGGGGAGCTGTTTTTT.